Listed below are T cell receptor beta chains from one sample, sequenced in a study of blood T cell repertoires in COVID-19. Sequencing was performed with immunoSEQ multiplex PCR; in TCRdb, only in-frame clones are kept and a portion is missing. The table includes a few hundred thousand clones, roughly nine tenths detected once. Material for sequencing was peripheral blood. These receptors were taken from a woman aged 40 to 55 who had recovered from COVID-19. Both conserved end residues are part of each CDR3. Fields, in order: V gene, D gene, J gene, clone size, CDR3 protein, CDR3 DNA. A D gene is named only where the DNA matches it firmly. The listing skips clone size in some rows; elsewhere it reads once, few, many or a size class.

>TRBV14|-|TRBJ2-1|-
CASSPMAGANEQFF
TGTGCCAGCAGCCCTATGGCTGGAGCAAATGAGCAGTTCTTC
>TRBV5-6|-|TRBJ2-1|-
CASSSKKTVNEQFF
TGTGCCAGCAGCTCTAAGAAGACTGTCAATGAGCAGTTCTTC
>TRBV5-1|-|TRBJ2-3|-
CASSLGRVWQHLQADTQYF
TGCGCCAGCAGCTTGGGCAGGGTTTGGCAACACCTTCAGGCAGATACGCAGTATTTT
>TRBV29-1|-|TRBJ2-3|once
CSVQRSPTSTDTQYF
TGCAGCGTTCAGAGATCCCCGACTAGCACAGATACGCAGTATTTT
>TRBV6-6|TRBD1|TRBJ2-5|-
CASRPTGGTETQYF
TGTGCCAGCAGACCAACAGGGGGCACAGAGACCCAGTACTTC
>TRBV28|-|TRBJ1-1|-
CASRQSGQNTEAFF
TGTGCCAGCAGGCAATCGGGACAGAACACTGAAGCTTTCTTT
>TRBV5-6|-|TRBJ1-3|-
CASSRRVSGNTIYF
TGTGCCAGCAGCAGAAGAGTCTCTGGAAACACCATATATTTT
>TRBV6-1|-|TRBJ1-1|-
CASSEAQGDTEAFF
TGTGCCAGCAGTGAAGCGCAAGGGGACACTGAAGCTTTCTTT
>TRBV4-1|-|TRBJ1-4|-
CASSQVRGRKFF
TGCGCCAGCAGCCAAGTCAGGGGACGGAAGTTTTTT
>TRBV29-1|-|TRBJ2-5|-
CSVENPAGVGTQYF
TGCAGCGTTGAAAATCCTGCAGGGGTAGGGACCCAGTACTTC
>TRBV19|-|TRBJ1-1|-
CASSIRGYEAFF
TGTGCCAGTAGTATACGGGGATATGAAGCTTTCTTT
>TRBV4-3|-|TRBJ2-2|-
CASSRVIGELFF
TGCGCCAGCAGCCGAGTTATCGGGGAGCTGTTTTTT
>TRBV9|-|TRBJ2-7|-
CASSAGRSGAPWEQYF
TGTGCCAGCAGCGCCGGAAGATCAGGTGCCCCTTGGGAGCAGTACTTC
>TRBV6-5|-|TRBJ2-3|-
CASHGGAITDTQYF
TGTGCCAGCCACGGCGGGGCCATCACAGATACGCAGTATTTT
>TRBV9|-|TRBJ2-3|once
CASSVGVGGDTQYF
TGTGCCAGCAGCGTAGGGGTAGGGGGAGATACGCAGTATTTT
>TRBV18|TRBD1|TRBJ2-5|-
CASSQNRGRLQETQYF
TGTGCCAGCTCACAAAACAGGGGGCGTTTGCAAGAGACCCAGTACTTC
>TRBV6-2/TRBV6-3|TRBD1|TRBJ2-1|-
CASSQLRGPYNEQFF
TGTGCCAGCAGTCAGCTGAGGGGGCCGTACAATGAGCAGTTCTTC
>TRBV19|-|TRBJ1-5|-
CASSRRDGSNQPQHF
TGTGCCAGTAGTAGGCGGGACGGGAGCAATCAGCCCCAGCATTTT
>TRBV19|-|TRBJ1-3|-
CASTTASASGNTIYF
TGTGCCAGTACTACAGCCTCCGCTTCTGGAAACACCATATATTTT
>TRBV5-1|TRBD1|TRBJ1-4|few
CASSLEGRGIEKLFF
TGCGCCAGCAGCTTGGAGGGCAGGGGGATTGAAAAACTGTTTTTT